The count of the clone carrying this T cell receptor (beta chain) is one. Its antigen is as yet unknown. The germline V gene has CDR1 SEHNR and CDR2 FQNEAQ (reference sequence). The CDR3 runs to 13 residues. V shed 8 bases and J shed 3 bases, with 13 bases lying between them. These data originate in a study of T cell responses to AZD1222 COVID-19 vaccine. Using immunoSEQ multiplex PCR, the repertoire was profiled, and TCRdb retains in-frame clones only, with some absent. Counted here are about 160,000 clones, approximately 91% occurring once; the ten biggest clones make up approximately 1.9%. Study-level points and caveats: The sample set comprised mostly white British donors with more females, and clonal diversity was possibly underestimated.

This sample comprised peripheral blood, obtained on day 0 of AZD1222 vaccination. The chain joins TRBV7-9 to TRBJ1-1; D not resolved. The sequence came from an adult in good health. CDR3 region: CASVAARDTEAFF. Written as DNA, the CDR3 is TGTGCCAGCGTTGCTGCCCGGGACACTGAAGCTTTCTTT.